This TCR beta chain was identified in a study of shared clonotypes between healthy human individuals (dated by TCRdb to about 2020). A note on the overall study: Three men and two women, aged 18 to 49 years, made up the cohort. Libraries were prepared and TCR repertoires were sequenced by different laboratories using diverse techniques, in order to increase sequencing depth and limit assay-specific biases. For each donor, CD4 naive and CD4 memory were each run on three plates, CD8 naive on two plates, and CD8 memory on one plate. Blood TCR repertoires of a handful of healthy adults were deeply sequenced to estimate repertoire size and the extent of clonotype sharing between individuals. Per donor, leukapheresis produced somewhere between about 0.94 and 9.5 billion PBMCs. What the study reported, not specific to this receptor: About 5% of naive CD4, 3.5% of naive CD8, approximately 2% of memory CD4, and 0.4% of memory CD8 clonotypes were shared across several donors. Incomplete sequencing was indicated by rarefaction of sorted-subset datasets, despite the large sequencing depth. Pairwise subsampling indicated that sequencing depth was expected to affect the degree of clonotype sharing among donors. Sampling was limited to blood, and TCR repertoires in tissue likely differ from TCR repertoires in blood. Estimated clonotype richness was generally larger for naive than for memory subsets. Compared with non-shared clonotypes, the clonotypes found in all four sorted-subset donors had higher generation probabilities. Because the study included a small number of donors, the genetic and exposure-history diversity represented was limited.

TCR CDR3 regions were amplified from genomic DNA by multiplex PCR using the deep immunoSEQ assay. Genomic DNA extracted from each cell subset was distributed evenly over all wells of several immunoSEQ 96-well plates, and each plate served as one replicate. Each replicate PCR for sorted subsets received around 0.2 ug genomic DNA, equal to around 32,000 T cell genomes. The purified libraries were quantified using a Qubit 3.0 fluorometer, sized with a Bioanalyzer 2100, and then quantified again using the KAPA Library Quantification kit. Each immunoSEQ 96-well plate was sequenced on its own single-read 150-cycle Illumina NextSeq 550 flow cell. As for how the authors treated the data: Because the immunoSEQ output included only junctional sequences and no quality scores, the filtering could not be the same as the filtering used for full-length reads. Sequences were annotated with PyIR, a Python wrapper for IgBLAST v1.9, using IMGT germline references to assign V/J genes and CDR3. Any read was removed if the V/J assignment was weak (E-value above 1e-6), the CDR3 was missing, or the read contained stop codons, out-of-frame junctions, or ambiguous translated residues. V3J clonotypes were defined as sequences sharing an identical inferred V gene, J gene, and CDR3 amino acid sequence. Percentage overlap between repertoires was computed as shared unique clonotypes divided by the size of the smaller repertoire. RTK rarefaction, the Chao1 estimator, and Recon v2.1 estimates of unobserved clonotypes were used to assess repertoire richness. Generation probabilities for all TCRbeta clonotypes obtained by the gDNA method from a handful of donors were computed using OLGA. Entries here come from immuneACCESS through TCRdb and include only in-frame sequences with V and J called. Some clones fail to appear in such tables; in the studies checked, an unresolved V gene covers under half of the shortfall, and the cause of the remainder is unknown. The V and J calls and clone size were taken over from that table, and D and trimming were inferred from the DNA. The sample table holds around 1.9 million clones, of which roughly 91% were seen once. The leading ten clones occupy approximately 1.7% of the sample.

V was cut back by 0 bases and J by 3 bases, leaving a gap of 8 bases between them. The germline V gene provides CDR1 MNHNS and CDR2 SASEGT. CDR3 length: 14 amino acids, cysteine to phenylalanine. This entry keeps only the CDR3 DNA: 42 bases, framed from base 1. CD8 naive samples consisted of CD45RO-negative cells that were positively selected for CCR7, yielding a CD45RA+CCR7+ population without TemRA cells. Healthy HIV-negative adults with no recently reported acute infections or vaccinations were included as donors. All donors were Caucasian adults living in Nashville, Tennessee, USA. After blood collection by leukapheresis, PBMCs were isolated using Ficoll-Histopaque density gradient centrifugation and then cryopreserved in the vapor phase of liquid nitrogen. Analytical flow cytometry was used to check the purity and quantity of every magnetically sorted T cell population. Each sorted fraction had its genomic DNA isolated and then quantified by UV absorbance on a Nanodrop 2000c.

Points on this clone: No antigen is known for it. Within one base of it there is no much larger clone, and no base qualities were kept.

The sequence was collected from a man aged 18 to 29 in good health. Some clones in this sample may be carry-over from other donors' samples. The source material was naive CD8+ T cells from PBMCs. This sample's cell subset or site label indicates: CD45RA+CCR7+. This chain joins TRBV6-1 to TRBJ1-1; the D gene is unclear. The CDR3 is CASSEAPGDTEAFF. The DNA sequence is as follows: TGTGCCAGCAGTGAAGCCCCCGGGGACACTGAAGCTTTCTTT.